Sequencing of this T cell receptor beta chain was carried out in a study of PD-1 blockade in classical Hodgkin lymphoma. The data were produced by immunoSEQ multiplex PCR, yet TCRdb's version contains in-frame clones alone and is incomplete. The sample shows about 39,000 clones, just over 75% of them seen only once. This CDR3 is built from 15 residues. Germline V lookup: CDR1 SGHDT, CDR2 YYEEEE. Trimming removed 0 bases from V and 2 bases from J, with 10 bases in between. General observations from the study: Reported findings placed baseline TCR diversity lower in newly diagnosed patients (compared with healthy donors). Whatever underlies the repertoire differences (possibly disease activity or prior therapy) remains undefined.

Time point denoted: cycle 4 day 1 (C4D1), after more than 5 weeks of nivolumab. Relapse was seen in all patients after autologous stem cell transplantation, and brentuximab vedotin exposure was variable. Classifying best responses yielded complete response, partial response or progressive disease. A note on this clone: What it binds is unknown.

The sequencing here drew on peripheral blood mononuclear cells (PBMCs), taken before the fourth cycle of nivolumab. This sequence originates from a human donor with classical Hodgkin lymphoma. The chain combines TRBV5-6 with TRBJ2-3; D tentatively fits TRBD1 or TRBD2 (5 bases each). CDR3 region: CASSLGGSVTDTQYF. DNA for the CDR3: TGTGCCAGCAGCTTGGGGGGGTCTGTCACAGATACGCAGTATTTT.